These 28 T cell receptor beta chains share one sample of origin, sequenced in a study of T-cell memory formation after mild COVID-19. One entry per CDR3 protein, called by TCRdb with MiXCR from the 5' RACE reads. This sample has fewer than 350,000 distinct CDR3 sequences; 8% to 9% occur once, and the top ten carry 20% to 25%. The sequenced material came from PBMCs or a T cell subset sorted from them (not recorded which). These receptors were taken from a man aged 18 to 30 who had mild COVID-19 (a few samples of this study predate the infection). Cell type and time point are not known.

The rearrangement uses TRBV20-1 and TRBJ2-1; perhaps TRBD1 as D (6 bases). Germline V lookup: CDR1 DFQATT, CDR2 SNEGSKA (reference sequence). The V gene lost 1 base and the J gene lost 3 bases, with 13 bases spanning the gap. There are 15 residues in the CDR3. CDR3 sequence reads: CSARVGALRYNEQFF. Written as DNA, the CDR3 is TGCAGTGCTAGAGTGGGGGCTCTACGCTACAATGAGCAGTTCTTC.

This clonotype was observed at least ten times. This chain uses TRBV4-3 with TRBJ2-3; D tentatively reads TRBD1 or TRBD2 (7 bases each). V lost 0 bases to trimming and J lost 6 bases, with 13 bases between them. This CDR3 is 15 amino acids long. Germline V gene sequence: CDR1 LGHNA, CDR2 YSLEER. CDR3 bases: TGCGCCAGCAGCCAAGATTACAGGGGAGGGGATACGCAGTATTTT. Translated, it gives CASSQDYRGGDTQYF.

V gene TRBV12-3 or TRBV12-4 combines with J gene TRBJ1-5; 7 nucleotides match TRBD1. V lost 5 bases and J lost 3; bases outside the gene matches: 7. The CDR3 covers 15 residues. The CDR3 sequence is CASSPQGGDNQPQHF. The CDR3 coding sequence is TGTGCCAGCAGTCCCCAGGGGGGCGACAATCAGCCCCAGCATTTT.

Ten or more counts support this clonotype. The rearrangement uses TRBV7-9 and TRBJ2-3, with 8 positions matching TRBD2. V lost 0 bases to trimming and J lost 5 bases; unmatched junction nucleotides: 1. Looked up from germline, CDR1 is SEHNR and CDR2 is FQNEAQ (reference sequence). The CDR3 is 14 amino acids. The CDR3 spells CASSLAGLVDTQYF. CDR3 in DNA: TGTGCCAGCAGCTTAGCGGGACTAGTAGATACGCAGTATTTT.

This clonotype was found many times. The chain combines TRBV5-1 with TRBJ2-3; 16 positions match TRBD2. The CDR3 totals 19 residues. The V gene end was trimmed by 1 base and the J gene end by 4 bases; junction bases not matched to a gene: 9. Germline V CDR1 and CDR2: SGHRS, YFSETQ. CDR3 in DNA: TGCGCCAGCAGCTTGCTCCTGGGACTAGCGGGGGGGCCCGCAGATACGCAGTATTTT. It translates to CASSLLLGLAGGPADTQYF.

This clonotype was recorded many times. The CDR3 region is CASSLWGSAREQYV. The CDR3 DNA is TGTGCCAGCAGCTTGTGGGGGAGTGCACGGGAGCAGTACGTC. The chain joins TRBV5-6 to TRBJ2-7, with D tentatively TRBD1 or TRBD2 (5 bases each). This CDR3 contains 14 residues. The V end lost 1 base, the J end lost 7 bases, and 15 bases lay between the germline ends. Looked up from germline, CDR1 is SGHDT and CDR2 is YYEEEE.

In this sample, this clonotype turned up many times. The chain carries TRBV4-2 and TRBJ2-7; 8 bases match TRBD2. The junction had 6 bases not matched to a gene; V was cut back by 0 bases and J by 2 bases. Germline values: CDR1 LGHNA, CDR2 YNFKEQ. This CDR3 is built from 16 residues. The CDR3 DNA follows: TGTGCCAGCAGCCAAGATGGGTCGCGGGGGGCCTACGAGCAGTACTTC. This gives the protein CASSQDGSRGAYEQYF.

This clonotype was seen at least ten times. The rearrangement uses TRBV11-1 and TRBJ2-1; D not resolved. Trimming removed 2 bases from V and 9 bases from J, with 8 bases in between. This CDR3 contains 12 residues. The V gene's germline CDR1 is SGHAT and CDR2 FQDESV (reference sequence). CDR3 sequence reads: CASSLSSVEQFF. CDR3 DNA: TGTGCCAGCAGCTTATCTTCAGTTGAGCAGTTCTTC.

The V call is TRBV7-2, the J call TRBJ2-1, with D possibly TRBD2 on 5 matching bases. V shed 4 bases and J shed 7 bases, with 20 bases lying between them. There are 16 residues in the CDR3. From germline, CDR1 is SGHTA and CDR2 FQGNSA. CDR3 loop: CASSSLGSGGWNEQFF. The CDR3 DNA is TGTGCCAGCAGCTCACTAGGGAGCGGAGGCTGGAATGAGCAGTTCTTC.

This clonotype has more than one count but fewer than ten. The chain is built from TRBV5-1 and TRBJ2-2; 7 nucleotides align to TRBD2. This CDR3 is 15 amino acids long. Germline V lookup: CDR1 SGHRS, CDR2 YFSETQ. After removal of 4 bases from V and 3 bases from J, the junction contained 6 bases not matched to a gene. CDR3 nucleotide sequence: TGCGCCAGCAGCCGGACTAGTGGAGACACCGGGGAGCTGTTTTTT. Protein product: CASSRTSGDTGELFF.

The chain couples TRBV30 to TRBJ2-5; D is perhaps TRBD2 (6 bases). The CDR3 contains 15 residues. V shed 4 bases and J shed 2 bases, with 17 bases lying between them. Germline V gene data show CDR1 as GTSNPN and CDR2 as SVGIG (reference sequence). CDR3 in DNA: TGTGCCTGGACCCCCGGCGGGGCGACTCAAGAGACCCAGTACTTC. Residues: CAWTPGGATQETQYF.

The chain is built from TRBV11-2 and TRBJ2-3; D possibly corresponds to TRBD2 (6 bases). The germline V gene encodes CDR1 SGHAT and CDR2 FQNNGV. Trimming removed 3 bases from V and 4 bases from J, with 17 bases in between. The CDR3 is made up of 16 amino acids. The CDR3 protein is CASSLGSGLAADTQYF. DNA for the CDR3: TGTGCCAGCAGCTTGGGTAGCGGCCTCGCGGCAGATACGCAGTATTTT.

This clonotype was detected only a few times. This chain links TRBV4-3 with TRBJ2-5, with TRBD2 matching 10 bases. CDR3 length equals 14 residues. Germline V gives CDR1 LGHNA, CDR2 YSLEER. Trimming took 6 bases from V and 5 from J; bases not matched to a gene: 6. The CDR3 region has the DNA TGCGCCAGCAGGCATCTAGCGGGGGACGAGACCCAGTACTTC. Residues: CASRHLAGDETQYF.

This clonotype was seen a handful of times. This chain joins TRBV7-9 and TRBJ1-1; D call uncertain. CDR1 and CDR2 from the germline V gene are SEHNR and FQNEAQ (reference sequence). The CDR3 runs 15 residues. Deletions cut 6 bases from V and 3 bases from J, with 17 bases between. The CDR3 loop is CASRPKPRLHTEAFF. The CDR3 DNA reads TGTGCCAGCAGACCCAAACCCCGGCTACACACTGAAGCTTTCTTT. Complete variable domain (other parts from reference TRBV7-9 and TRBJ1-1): DTGVSQNPRHKITKRGQNVTFRCDPISEHNRLYWYRQTLGQGPEFLTYFQNEAQLEKSRLLSDRFSAERPKGSFSTLEIQRTEQGDSAMYLCASRPKPRLHTEAFFGQGTRLTVV.

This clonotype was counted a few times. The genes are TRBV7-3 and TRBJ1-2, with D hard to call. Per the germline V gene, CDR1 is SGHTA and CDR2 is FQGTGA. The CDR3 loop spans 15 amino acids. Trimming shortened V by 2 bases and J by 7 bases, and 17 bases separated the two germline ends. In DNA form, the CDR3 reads TGTGCCAGCAGCTTAGATGGCGCTTCAGTCGGTGGCTACACCTTC. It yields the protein CASSLDGASVGGYTF.

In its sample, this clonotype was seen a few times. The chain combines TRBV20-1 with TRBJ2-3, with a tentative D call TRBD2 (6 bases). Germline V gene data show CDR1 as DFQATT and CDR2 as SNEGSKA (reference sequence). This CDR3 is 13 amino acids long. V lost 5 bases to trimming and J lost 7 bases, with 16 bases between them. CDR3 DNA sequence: TGCAGTGCTTGGGACTTAAAAACCTATACGCAGTATTTT. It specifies CSAWDLKTYTQYF.

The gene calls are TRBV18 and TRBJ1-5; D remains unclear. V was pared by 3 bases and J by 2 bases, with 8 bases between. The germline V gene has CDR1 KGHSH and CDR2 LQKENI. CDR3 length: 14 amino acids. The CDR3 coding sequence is TGTGCCAGCTCACCGGCTGGGGGCAATCAGCCCCAGCATTTT. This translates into CASSPAGGNQPQHF.

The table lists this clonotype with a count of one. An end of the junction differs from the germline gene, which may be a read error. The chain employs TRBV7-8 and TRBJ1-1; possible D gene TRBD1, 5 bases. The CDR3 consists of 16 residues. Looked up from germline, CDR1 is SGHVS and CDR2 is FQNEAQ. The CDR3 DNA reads TGTTCCAGCAGCTTTGCCTTAGGGCAGGGAAACACTGAAGCTTTCTTT. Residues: CSSSFALGQGNTEAFF.

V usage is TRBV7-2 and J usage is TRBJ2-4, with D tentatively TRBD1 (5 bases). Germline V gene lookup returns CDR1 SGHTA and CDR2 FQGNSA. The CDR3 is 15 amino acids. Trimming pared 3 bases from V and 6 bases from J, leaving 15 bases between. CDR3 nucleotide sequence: TGTGCCAGCAGCTTGACACGCCAGGGTAGAAACATTCAGTACTTC. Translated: CASSLTRQGRNIQYF.

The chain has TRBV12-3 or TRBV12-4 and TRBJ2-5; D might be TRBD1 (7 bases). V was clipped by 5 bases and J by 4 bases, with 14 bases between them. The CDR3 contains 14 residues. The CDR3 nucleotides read TGTGCCAGCAGTCCGGAGGGACAGCGAGAGACCCAGTACTTC. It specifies CASSPEGQRETQYF.

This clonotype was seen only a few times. As DNA, the CDR3 is TGCGCCAGCAGCTTGGGGACCGCCGGCGACGAGCAGTACGTC. As protein: CASSLGTAGDEQYV. J is TRBJ2-7 and V is TRBV5-1; no firm D call. Between the trimmed V and J ends, which lost 0 bases and 5 bases, there was a span of 12 bases. The germline V gene encodes CDR1 SGHRS and CDR2 YFSETQ. The CDR3 extends over 14 amino acids.

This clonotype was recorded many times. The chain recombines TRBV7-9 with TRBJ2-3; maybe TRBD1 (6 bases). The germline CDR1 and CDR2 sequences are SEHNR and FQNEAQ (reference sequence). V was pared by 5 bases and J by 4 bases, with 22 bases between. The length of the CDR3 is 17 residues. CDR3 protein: CASSAPLDSSPSDTQYF. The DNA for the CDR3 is TGTGCCAGCAGCGCCCCGCTGGACAGCAGTCCTTCAGATACGCAGTATTTT. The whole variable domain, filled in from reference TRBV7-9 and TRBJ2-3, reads DTGVSQNPRHKITKRGQNVTFRCDPISEHNRLYWYRQTLGQGPEFLTYFQNEAQLEKSRLLSDRFSAERPKGSFSTLEIQRTEQGDSAMYLCASSAPLDSSPSDTQYFGPGTRLTVL.

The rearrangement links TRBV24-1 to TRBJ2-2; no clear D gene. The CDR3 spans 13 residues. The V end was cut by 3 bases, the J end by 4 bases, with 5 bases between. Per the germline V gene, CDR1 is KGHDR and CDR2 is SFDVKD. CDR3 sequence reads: CATSDRVTGELFF. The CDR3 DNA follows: TGTGCCACCAGTGATAGAGTCACCGGGGAGCTGTTTTTT.

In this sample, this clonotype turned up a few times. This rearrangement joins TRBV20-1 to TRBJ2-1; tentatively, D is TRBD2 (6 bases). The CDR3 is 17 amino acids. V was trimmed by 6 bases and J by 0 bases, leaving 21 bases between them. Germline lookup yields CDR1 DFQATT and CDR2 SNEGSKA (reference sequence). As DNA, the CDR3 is TGCAGTGCAAAGCCCCATCTCCTAGCGAGCTCCTACAATGAGCAGTTCTTC. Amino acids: CSAKPHLLASSYNEQFF.

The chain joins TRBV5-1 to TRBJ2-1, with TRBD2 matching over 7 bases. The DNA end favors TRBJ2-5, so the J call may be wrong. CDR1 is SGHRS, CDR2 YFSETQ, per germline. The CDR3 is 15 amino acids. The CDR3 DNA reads TGCGCCAGCAGCGCGGGCTCGGGAGGCCAAGAGACCCAGTACTTC. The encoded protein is CASSAGSGGQETQYF.

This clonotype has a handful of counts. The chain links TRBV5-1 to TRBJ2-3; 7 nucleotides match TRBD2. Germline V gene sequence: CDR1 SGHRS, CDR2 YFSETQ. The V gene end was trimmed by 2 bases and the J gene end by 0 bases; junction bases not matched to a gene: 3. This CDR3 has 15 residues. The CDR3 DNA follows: TGCGCCAGCAGCTTACCAGCGGGGAGCACAGATACGCAGTATTTT. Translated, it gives CASSLPAGSTDTQYF.

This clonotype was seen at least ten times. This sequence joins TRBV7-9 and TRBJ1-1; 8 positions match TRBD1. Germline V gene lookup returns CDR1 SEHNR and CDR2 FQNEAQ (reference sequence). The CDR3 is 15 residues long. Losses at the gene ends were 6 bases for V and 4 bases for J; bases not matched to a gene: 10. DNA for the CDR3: TGTGCCAGCAGGGACCGACAGGGGCGGAGCACTGAAGCTTTCTTT. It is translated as CASRDRQGRSTEAFF.

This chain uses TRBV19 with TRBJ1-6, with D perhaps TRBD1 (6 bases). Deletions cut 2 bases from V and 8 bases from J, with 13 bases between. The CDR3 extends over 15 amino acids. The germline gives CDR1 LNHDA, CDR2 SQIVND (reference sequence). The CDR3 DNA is TGTGCCAGTAGTATAATTCAGGGGTTTCATTCACCCCTCCACTTT. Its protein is CASSIIQGFHSPLHF.